This TCR beta chain was captured by sequencing in a study of control samples from healthy donors and cancer patients. Repertoires were generated with immunoSEQ multiplex PCR, while TCRdb's copy carries only in-frame clones and drops some. This table has some 120,000 clones, 70% to 90% appearing once. The sequencing input was blood. This sequence originates from a man aged 55 to 70 in good health.

CDR3 region: CASSYSHLKEEKLFF. CDR3 bases: TGTGCCAGCAGTTACAGTCACTTAAAGGAAGAAAAACTGTTTTTT. The genes are TRBV6-5 and TRBJ1-4; D not resolved. V lost 2 bases and J lost 8, with 15 bases in between. Germline V gene data show CDR1 as MNHEY and CDR2 as SVGAGI. The CDR3 contains 15 residues.